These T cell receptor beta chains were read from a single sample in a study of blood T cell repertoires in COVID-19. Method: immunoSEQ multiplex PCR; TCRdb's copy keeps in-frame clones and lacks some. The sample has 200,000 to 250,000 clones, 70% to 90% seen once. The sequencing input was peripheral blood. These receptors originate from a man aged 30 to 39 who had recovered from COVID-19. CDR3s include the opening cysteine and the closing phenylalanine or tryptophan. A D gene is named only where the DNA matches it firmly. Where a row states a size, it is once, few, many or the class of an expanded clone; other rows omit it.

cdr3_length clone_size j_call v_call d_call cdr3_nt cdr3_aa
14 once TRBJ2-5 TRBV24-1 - TGTGCCACCAGTGACAAGACAGGGAGGGAGACCCAGTACTTC CATSDKTGRETQYF
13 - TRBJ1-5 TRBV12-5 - TGTGCTAGTGGGACAGCCAGCAATCAGCCCCAGCATTTT CASGTASNQPQHF
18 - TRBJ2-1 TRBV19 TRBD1 TGTGCCAGTAGTATTGCCGGCCGGACAGGGAAAGGAGGCAATGAGCAGTTCTTC CASSIAGRTGKGGNEQFF
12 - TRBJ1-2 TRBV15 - TGTGCCACCAGCACGCCAGTTTGGGGCTACACCTTC CATSTPVWGYTF
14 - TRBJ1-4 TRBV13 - TGTGCCAGCAGCTCCGGACAGCCCCATGAAAAACTGTTTTTT CASSSGQPHEKLFF
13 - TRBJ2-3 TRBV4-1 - TGCGCCAGCAGCCCCCGGGGAGCAGATACGCAGTATTTT CASSPRGADTQYF
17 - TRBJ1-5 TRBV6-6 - TGTGCCAGCAGTCTTACTCCTCCGGGACAAAGCAATCAGCCCCAGCATTTT CASSLTPPGQSNQPQHF
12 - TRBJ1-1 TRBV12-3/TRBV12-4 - TGTGCCAGCAGCCGAGGGATTGCTGAAGCTTTCTTT CASSRGIAEAFF
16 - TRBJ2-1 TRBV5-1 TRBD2 TGCGCCAGCAGCTTGGCCAGCGGGGGGGTCTACAATGAGCAGTTCTTC CASSLASGGVYNEQFF
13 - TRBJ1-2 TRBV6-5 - TGTGCCAGCAGTCGGGGAATCTTCGCCGGTTACACCTTC CASSRGIFAGYTF
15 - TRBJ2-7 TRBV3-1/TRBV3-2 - TGTGCCAGCAGGCCCCGGGGGGAGCGAGGGGGCGAGCAGTACTTC CASRPRGERGGEQYF
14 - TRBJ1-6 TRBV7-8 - TGTGCCAGCAGCTTCGGCACAGGGAATTCACCCCTCCACTTT CASSFGTGNSPLHF
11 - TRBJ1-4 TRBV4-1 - TGCGCCAGCAGCCAGAGGGAAAAACTGTTTTTT CASSQREKLFF
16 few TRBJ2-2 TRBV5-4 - TGTGCCGGTAACGGGGGGCAGAGCGTGGGCACCGGGGAGCTGTTTTTT CAGNGGQSVGTGELFF
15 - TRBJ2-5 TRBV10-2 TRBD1 TGCGCCAGCAGTGACTCCGGGACAGGAGGGGAGACCCAGTACTTC CASSDSGTGGETQYF
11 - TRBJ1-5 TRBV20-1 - TGCAGTGCTAGAGATAGTCAGCCCCAGCATTTT CSARDSQPQHF
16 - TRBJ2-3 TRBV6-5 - TGTGCCAGCAGTTATCTGCAGGGGGGTAGCACAGATACGCAGTATTTT CASSYLQGGSTDTQYF
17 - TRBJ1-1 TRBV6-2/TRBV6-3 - TGTGCCAGCAGTTCCACCGGGGGGCACAGGGTGAACACTGAAGCTTTCTTT CASSSTGGHRVNTEAFF
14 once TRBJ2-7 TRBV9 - TGTGCCAGCAGCGTAGAGGACAGACCCTACGAGCAGTACTTC CASSVEDRPYEQYF
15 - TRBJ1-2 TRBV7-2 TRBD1 TGTGCCAGCAGCATGGGACAGTTTCCTAACTATGGCTACACCTTC CASSMGQFPNYGYTF
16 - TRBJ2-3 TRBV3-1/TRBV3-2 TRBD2 TGTGCCAGCAGCCAAGATAAGGCGGGGGAAACAGATACGCAGTATTTT CASSQDKAGETDTQYF
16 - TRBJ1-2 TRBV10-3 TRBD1 TGTGCCATCAGTTTCGTACAGGGGCGCGGTAACTATGGCTACACCTTC CAISFVQGRGNYGYTF
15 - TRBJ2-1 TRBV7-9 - TGTGCCAGCAGCCAAGGGGGGGACTCGAACAATGAGCAGTTCTTC CASSQGGDSNNEQFF
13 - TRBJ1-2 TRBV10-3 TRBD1 TGTGCCACCCGACAGGGCAATAACTATGGCTACACCTTC CATRQGNNYGYTF
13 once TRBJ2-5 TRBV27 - TGTGCCAGCAGTTTATCGTGGAGGGAGACCCAGTACTTC CASSLSWRETQYF
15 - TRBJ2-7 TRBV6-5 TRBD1 TGTGCCAGCAGAGCCGGGACAGGGGATTCGGGTGAGCAGTACTTC CASRAGTGDSGEQYF
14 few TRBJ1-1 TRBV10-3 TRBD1 TGTGCCATCAGTGAAGGCAGGGGGTTCACTGAAGCTTTCTTT CAISEGRGFTEAFF
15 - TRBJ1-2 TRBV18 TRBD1 TGTGCCAGCTCAGTCCCTGGACAGGGGGGCTATGGCTACACCTTC CASSVPGQGGYGYTF
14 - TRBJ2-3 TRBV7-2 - TGTGCCAGCAGCTTAGCGCGATCCCCAGATACGCAGTATTTT CASSLARSPDTQYF
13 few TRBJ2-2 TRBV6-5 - TGTGCCAGCAGTTCCAGGAACACCGGGGAGCTGTTTTTT CASSSRNTGELFF
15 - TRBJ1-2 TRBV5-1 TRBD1 TGCGCCAGCAGCTCAACAGGGGACGCAAGCTATGGCTACACCTTC CASSSTGDASYGYTF
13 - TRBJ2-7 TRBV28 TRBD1 TGTGCCAGCAGTTTACAGGGGGCGGACGAGCAGTACTTC CASSLQGADEQYF
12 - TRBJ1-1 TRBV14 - TGTGCCAGCAGCCAAGGGGGGGGAGGAGCTTTCTTT CASSQGGGGAFF
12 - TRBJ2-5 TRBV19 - TGTGCCAGTAGTCCAGGGCAAGAGACCCAGTACTTC CASSPGQETQYF
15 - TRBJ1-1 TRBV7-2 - TGTGCCAGCAGCTTAAAGGCAGGGGAAGTAAGGAAAGCTTTCTTT CASSLKAGEVRKAFF
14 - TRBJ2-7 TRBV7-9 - TGTGCCAGCCGACAAGGGGCGTCAGGCTACGAGCAGTACTTC CASRQGASGYEQYF
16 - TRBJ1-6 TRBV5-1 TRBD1 TGCGCCAGCAGCTTGGATACCCAGGGGGTCAATTCACCCCTCCACTTT CASSLDTQGVNSPLHF
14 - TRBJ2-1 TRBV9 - TGTGCCAGCAGCGGGACAGTCTCCTACAATGAGCAGTTCTTC CASSGTVSYNEQFF
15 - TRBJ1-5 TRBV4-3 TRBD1 TGCGCCAGCAGCCAAGATACAGGGGTGGATCAGCCCCAGCATTTT CASSQDTGVDQPQHF
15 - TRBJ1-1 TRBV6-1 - TGTGCCAGCAGTGAAGCGGTAACAGTCCGCCGCCAAGCTTTCTTT CASSEAVTVRRQAFF
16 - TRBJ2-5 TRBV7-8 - TGTGCCAGCAGCTTCTATGACAGGTGGGCCCAAGAGACCCAGTACTTC CASSFYDRWAQETQYF
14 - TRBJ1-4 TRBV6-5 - TGTGCCAGCAGGGTTACTGCAACTAATGAAAAACTGTTTTTT CASRVTATNEKLFF
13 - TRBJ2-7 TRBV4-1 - TGCGCCAGCAGCCTACGGGGGTCCCACGAGCAGTACTTC CASSLRGSHEQYF
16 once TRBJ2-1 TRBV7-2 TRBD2 TGTGCCAGCAGCTCCTATCTAGCGGGGGGCTACAATGAGCAGTTCTTC CASSSYLAGGYNEQFF
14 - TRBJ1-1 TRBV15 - TGTGCCACCAGCAGCAACAGTCTGAACACTGAAGCTTTCTTT CATSSNSLNTEAFF
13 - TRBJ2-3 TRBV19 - TGTGCCAGTAGTTCAGGTCCTCTGGATACGCAGTATTTT CASSSGPLDTQYF
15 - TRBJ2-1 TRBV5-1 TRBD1 TGCGCCAGCAGCTTAGGGGACAGCCAGATAAATGAGCAGTTCTTC CASSLGDSQINEQFF
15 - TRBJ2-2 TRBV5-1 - TGCGCCAGCAGCTTTAAACAGGGTAACACCGGGGAGCTGTTTTTT CASSFKQGNTGELFF
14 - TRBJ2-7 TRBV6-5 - TGTGCCAGCAGCTTCAGGGGTAGCTCCTACGAGCAGTACTTC CASSFRGSSYEQYF